The clone carrying this TCR beta chain was counted ten times or more. One entry per CDR3 protein results from TCRdb running MiXCR on the reads. The data hold over 150,000 distinct CDR3 sequences, with 13% to 15% observed a single time. The CDR3 is 14 amino acids. V was pared by 5 bases and J by 7 bases, with 11 bases of the junction left unmatched. In germline, CDR1 is SEHNR, CDR2 FQNEAQ (reference sequence). The data were obtained in a study of T cell repertoires in cytomegalovirus infection. The sample taken for sequencing was PBMCs. V usage is TRBV7-9 and J usage is TRBJ2-7; 7 nucleotides agree with TRBD1. The sequence was obtained from a human donor in good health (CMV status not recorded). Some clones in this sample may be carry-over from other donors' samples. The CDR3, as DNA: TGTGCCAGCAGCCCACAGGGGCCCCGGGGAGAGCAGTACTTC. This sequence encodes CASSPQGPRGEQYF.